The clone carrying this TCR beta chain occurred many times. Its antigen is as yet unknown. TCRdb re-analysed the 5' RACE reads in MiXCR, keeping a single row per CDR3 protein. Of approximately 130,000 distinct CDR3 sequences listed, about an eighth are singletons. These data come from a study of CD8 T cells in ankylosing spondylitis. General observations from the study: A motif of 7 or 8 highly homologous TCR beta variants was seen as apparently characteristic of ankylosing spondylitis blood. Researchers report that disease-linked clones proved CD8+ and relatively rare in peripheral blood.

Per germline, CDR1 DFQATT and CDR2 SNEGSKA (reference sequence). There are 14 residues in the CDR3. The sample consisted of blood, either unsorted or a sorted T cell fraction (not recorded which). This clonotype was obtained from a female donor with ankylosing spondylitis or in good health (not recorded which). The chain combines TRBV20-1 with TRBJ1-6; the D gene is possibly TRBD1 (6 bases). CDR3: CSLSGGLHNSPLHF. The CDR3, as DNA: TGCAGCCTTTCCGGGGGGCTTCATAATTCACCCCTCCACTTT.